The text below deals with one T cell receptor (beta chain). Naive-designated CD8 cells lacked CD45RO, were positively enriched for CCR7, and omitted terminally differentiated effector memory CD45RA+ cells. This entry is derived from a study of shared clonotypes between healthy human individuals. The genomic DNA of each subset was split evenly across several immunoSEQ plates. The repertoire was sequenced with immunoSEQ multiplex PCR; TCRdb's copy has only in-frame clones and lacks some. The sample carries about 2 million clones, about 95% recorded once. This TCR was sampled from a man between 18 and 29 years old in good health. What was sequenced was naive CD8+ T cells sorted from blood.

CDR3 protein: CASSRSGSPSYEQYF. The CDR3 bases are TGTGCCAGCAGCCGTTCGGGGAGTCCCTCCTACGAGCAGTACTTC. This rearrangement joins TRBV6-1 to TRBJ2-5, with D possibly matching TRBD2 (5 bases). The J call may be faulty, since TRBJ2-7 better matches the DNA end. Germline assignment: CDR1 MNHNS and CDR2 SASEGT. CDR3 length equals 15 residues.